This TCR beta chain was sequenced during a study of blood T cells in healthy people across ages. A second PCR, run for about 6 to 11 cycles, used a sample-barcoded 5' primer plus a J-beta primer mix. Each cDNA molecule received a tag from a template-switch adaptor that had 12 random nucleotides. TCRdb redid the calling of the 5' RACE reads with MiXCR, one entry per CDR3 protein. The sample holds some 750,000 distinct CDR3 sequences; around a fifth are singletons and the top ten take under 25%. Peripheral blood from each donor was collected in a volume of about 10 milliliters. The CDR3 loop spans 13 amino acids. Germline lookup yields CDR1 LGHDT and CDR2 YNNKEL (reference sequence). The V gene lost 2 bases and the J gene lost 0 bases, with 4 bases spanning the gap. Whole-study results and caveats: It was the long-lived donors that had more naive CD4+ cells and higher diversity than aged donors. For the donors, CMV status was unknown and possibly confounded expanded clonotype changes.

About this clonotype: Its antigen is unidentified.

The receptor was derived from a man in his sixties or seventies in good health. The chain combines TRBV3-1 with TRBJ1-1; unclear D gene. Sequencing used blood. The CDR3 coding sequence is TGTGCCAGCAGCCAAATAGTGAACACTGAAGCTTTCTTT. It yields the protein CASSQIVNTEAFF.